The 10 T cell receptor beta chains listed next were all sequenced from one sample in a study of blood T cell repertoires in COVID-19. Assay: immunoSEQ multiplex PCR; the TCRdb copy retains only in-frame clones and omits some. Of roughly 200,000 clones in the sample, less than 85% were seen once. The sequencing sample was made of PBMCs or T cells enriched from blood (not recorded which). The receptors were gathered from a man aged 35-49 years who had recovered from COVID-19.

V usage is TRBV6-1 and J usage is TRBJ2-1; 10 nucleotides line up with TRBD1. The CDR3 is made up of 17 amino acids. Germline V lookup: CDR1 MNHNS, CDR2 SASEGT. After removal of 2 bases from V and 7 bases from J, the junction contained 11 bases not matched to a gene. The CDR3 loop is CASSELGQGSVRNEQFF. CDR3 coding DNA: TGTGCCAGCAGTGAACTGGGACAGGGGAGTGTGAGAAATGAGCAGTTCTTC.

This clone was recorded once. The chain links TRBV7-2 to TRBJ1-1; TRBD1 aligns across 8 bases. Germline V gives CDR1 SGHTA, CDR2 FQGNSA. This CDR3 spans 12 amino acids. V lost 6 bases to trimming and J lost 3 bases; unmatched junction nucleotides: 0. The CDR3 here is CASRTGDTEAFF. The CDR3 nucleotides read TGTGCCAGCAGGACAGGGGACACTGAAGCTTTCTTT.

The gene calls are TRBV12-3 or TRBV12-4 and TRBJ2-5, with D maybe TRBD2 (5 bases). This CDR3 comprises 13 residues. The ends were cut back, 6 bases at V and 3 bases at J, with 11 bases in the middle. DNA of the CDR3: TGTGCCAGCAGACTAGGATGGAAAGAGACCCAGTACTTC. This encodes CASRLGWKETQYF.

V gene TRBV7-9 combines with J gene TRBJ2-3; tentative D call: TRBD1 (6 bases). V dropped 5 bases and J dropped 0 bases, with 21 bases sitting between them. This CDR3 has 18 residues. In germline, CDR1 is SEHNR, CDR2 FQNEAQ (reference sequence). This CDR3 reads CASSQPRVGRGSTDTQYF. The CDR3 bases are TGTGCCAGCAGCCAACCGCGAGTGGGCAGGGGAAGCACAGATACGCAGTATTTT.

The CDR3 loop is CASSYDRGGNQPQHF. Here the CDR3 DNA reads TGTGCCAGCAGTTACGACAGGGGTGGCAATCAGCCCCAGCATTTT. The chain joins TRBV6-5 to TRBJ1-5; TRBD1 matches 8 bases. There are 15 residues in the CDR3. The germline V gene encodes CDR1 MNHEY and CDR2 SVGAGI. Trimming cost V 2 bases and J 2 bases; bases outside gene matches: 2.

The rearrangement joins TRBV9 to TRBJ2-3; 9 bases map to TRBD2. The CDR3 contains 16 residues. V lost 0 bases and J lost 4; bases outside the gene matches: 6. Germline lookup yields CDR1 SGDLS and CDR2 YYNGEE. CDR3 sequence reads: CASSVDRAGGSDTQYF. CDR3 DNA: TGTGCCAGCAGCGTAGATAGAGCGGGAGGTTCAGATACGCAGTATTTT. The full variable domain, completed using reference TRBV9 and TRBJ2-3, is DSGVTQTPKHLITATGQRVTLRCSPRSGDLSVYWYQQSLDQGLQFLIQYYNGEERAKGNILERFSAQQFPDLHSELNLSSLELGDSALYFCASSVDRAGGSDTQYFGPGTRLTVL.

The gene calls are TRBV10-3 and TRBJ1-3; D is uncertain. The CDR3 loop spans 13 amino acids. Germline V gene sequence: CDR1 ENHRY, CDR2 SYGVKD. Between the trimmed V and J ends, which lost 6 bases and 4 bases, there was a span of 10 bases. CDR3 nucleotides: TGTGCCATCAGATCCCCCCCAGGAAACACCATATATTTT. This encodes CAIRSPPGNTIYF.

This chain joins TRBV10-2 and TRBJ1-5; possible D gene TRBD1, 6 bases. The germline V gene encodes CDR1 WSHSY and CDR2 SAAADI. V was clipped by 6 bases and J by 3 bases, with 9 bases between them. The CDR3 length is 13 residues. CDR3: CASSRGNNQPQHF. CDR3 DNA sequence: TGCGCCAGCAGCAGGGGAAACAATCAGCCCCAGCATTTT.

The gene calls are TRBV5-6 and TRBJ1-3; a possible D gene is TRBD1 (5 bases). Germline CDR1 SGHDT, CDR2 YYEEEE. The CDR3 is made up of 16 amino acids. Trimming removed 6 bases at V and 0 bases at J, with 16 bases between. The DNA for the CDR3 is TGTGCCAGCACCCCGGGCCCGGGGGGCTCTGGAAACACCATATATTTT. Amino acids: CASTPGPGGSGNTIYF.

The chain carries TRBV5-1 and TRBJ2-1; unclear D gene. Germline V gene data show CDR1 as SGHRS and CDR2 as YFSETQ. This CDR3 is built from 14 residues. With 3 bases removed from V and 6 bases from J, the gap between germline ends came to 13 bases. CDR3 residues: CASSSQARVNEQFF. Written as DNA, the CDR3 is TGCGCCAGCAGCTCTCAGGCTCGAGTCAATGAGCAGTTCTTC. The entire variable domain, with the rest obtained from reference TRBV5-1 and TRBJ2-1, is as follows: KAGVTQTPRYLIKTRGQQVTLSCSPISGHRSVSWYQQTPGQGLQFLFEYFSETQRNKGNFPGRFSGRQFSNSRSEMNVSTLELGDSALYLCASSSQARVNEQFFGPGTRLTVL.